This TCR beta chain emerged from a study of blood T cell repertoires in COVID-19. Using immunoSEQ multiplex PCR, the repertoire was profiled, and TCRdb retains in-frame clones only, with some absent. Of 55,000 to 70,000 clones listed, more than 75% are singletons. V dropped 4 bases and J dropped 7 bases, with 15 bases sitting between them. Germline assignment: CDR1 SGHKS and CDR2 YYEKEE (reference sequence). The CDR3 spans 15 residues. Clinical history as reported by participants underpinned cohort assignment. The TCR sequence derives from a woman aged 35 to 49 who had recovered from COVID-19. Sequenced: PBMCs or T cells enriched from blood (not recorded which). The chain joins TRBV5-5 to TRBJ1-6, with D possibly being TRBD1 (5 bases). In nucleotides, the CDR3 is TGTGCCAGCAGCCTAGGGGCAGGGCCGAATTCACCCCTCCACTTT. It specifies CASSLGAGPNSPLHF.